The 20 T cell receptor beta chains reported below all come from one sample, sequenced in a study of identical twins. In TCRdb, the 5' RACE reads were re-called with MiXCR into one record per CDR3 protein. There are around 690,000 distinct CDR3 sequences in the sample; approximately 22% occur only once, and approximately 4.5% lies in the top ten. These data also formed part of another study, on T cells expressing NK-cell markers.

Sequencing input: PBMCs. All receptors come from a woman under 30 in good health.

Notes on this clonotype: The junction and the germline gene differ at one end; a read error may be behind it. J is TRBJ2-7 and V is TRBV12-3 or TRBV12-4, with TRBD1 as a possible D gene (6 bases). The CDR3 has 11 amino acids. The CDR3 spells CASSQDRVLHF. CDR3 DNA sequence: TGTGCCAGCAGTCAGGACAGAGTTTTACACTTC.

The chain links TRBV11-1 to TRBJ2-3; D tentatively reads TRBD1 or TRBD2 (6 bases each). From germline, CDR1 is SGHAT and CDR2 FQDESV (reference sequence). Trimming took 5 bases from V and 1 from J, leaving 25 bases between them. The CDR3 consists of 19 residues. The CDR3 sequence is CASSRRGLGARRGTDTQYF. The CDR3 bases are TGTGCCAGCAGCCGAAGAGGTTTGGGGGCACGGAGGGGCACAGATACGCAGTATTTT.

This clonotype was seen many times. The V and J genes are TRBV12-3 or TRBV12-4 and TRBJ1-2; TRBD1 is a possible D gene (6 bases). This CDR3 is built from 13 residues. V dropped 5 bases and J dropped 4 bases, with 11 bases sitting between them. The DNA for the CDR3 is TGTGCCAGCAGTCCCGACAGGATCTATGGCTACACCTTC. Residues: CASSPDRIYGYTF.

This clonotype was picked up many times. CDR3 region: CSAQKVGTASYNEQFF. In DNA, the CDR3 is TGCAGTGCACAAAAGGTGGGGACAGCCTCCTACAATGAGCAGTTCTTC. This chain joins TRBV20-1 and TRBJ2-1; 7 bases fit TRBD1. Germline trimming cut 6 bases from V and 0 bases from J; bases unmatched to any gene: 11. CDR1 is DFQATT and CDR2 is SNEGSKA in the germline V gene (reference sequence). This CDR3 has 16 amino acids.

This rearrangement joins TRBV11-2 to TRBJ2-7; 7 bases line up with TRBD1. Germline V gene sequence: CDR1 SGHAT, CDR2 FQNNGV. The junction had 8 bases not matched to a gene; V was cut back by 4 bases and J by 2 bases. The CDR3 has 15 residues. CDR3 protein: CASSSTGPKAYEQYF. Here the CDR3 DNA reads TGTGCCAGCAGCTCGACAGGGCCCAAAGCCTACGAGCAGTACTTC.

The CDR3 DNA is TGTGCCACTCTCTGGGGGGGTGGTGAGCAGTTCTTC. Translated, it gives CATLWGGGEQFF. V and J are TRBV12-3 or TRBV12-4 and TRBJ2-1; the match to TRBD2 covers 7 bases. The CDR3 sequence is 12 residues long. The V gene end was trimmed by 10 bases and the J gene end by 9 bases; junction bases not matched to a gene: 9.

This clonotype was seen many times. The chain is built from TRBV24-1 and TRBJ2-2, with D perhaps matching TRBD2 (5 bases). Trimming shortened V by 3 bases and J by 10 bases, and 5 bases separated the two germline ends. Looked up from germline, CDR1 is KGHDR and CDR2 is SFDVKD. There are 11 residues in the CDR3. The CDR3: CATSDREELFF. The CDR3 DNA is TGTGCCACCAGTGATCGGGAGGAGCTGTTTTTT.

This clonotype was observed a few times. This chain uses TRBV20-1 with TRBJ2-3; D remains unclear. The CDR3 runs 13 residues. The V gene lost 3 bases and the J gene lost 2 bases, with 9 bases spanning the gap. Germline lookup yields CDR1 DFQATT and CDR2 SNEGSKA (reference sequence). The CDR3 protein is CSARDGATDTQYF. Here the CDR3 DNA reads TGCAGTGCTAGGGACGGAGCCACAGATACGCAGTATTTT.

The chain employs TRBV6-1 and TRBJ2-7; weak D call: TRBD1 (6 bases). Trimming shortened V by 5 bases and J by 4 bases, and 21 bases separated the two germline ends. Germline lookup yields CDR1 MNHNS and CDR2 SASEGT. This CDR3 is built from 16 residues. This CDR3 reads CASSLRGDSGPYEQYF. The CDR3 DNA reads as TGTGCCAGCAGTCTCAGGGGTGACAGTGGGCCATACGAGCAGTACTTC.

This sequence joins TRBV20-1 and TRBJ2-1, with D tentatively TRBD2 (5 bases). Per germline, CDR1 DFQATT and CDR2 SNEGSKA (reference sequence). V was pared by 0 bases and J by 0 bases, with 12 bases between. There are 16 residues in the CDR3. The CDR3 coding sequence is TGCAGTGCTAGAGATTCCAGCGGAAACTCCTACAATGAGCAGTTCTTC. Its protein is CSARDSSGNSYNEQFF.

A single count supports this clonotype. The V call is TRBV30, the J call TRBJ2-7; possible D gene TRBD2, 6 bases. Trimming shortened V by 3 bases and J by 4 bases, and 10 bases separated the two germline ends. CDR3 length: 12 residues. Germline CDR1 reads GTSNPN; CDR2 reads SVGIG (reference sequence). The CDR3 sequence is CAWSGDFYEQYF. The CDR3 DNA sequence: TGTGCCTGGAGCGGGGACTTTTACGAGCAGTACTTC.

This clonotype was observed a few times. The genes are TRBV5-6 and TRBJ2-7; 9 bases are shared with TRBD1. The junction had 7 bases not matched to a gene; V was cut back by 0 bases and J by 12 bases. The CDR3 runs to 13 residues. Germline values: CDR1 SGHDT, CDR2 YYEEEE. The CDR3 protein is CASSLVGTGKRYF. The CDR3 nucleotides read TGTGCCAGCAGCTTGGTGGGGACAGGGAAGAGGTACTTC.

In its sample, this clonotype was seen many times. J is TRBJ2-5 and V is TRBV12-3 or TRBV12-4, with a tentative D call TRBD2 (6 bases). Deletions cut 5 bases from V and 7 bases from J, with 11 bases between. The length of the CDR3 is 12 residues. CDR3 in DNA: TGTGCCAGCAGTCGGGGGTCGGGGACCCAGTACTTC. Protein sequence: CASSRGSGTQYF.

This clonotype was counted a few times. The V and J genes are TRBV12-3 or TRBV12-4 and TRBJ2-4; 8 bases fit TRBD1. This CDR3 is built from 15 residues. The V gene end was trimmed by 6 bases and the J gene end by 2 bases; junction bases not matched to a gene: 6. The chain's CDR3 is CASSLGQASKNIQYF. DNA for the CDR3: TGTGCCAGCAGCCTGGGACAGGCCTCCAAAAACATTCAGTACTTC.

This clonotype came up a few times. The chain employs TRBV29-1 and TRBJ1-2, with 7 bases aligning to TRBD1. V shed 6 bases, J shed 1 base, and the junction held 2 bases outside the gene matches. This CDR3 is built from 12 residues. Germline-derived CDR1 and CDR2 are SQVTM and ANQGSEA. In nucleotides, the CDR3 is TGCAGCGTCACAGGGGATAACTATGGCTACACCTTC. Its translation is CSVTGDNYGYTF.

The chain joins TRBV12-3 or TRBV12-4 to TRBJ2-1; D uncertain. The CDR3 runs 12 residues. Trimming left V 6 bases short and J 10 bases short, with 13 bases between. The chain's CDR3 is CASRRWPREQFF. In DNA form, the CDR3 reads TGTGCCAGCAGGCGGTGGCCCAGGGAGCAGTTCTTC.

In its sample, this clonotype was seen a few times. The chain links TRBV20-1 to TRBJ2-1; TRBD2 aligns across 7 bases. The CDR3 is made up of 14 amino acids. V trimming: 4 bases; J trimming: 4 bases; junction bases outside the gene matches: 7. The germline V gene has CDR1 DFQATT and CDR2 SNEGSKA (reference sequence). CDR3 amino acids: CSATPVGGYNEQFF. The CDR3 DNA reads TGCAGTGCTACCCCGGTGGGGGGGTACAATGAGCAGTTCTTC.

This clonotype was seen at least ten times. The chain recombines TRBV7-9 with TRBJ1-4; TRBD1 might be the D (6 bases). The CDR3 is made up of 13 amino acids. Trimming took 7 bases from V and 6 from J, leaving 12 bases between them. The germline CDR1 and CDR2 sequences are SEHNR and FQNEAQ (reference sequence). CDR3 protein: CASNRETDEKLFF. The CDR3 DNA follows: TGTGCCAGCAACAGGGAGACGGATGAAAAACTGTTTTTT.

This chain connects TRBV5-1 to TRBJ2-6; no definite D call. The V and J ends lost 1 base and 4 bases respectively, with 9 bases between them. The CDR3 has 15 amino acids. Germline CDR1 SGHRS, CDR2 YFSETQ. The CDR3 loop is CASSLLRSGANVLTF. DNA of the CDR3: TGCGCCAGCAGCTTGTTGCGCTCGGGGGCCAACGTCCTGACTTTC.

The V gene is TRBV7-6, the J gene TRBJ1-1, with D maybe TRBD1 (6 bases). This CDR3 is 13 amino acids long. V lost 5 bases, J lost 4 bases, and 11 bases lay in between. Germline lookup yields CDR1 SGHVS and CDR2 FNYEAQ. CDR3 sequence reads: CASSETGSTEAFF. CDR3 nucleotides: TGTGCCAGCAGCGAGACAGGTAGCACTGAAGCTTTCTTT.